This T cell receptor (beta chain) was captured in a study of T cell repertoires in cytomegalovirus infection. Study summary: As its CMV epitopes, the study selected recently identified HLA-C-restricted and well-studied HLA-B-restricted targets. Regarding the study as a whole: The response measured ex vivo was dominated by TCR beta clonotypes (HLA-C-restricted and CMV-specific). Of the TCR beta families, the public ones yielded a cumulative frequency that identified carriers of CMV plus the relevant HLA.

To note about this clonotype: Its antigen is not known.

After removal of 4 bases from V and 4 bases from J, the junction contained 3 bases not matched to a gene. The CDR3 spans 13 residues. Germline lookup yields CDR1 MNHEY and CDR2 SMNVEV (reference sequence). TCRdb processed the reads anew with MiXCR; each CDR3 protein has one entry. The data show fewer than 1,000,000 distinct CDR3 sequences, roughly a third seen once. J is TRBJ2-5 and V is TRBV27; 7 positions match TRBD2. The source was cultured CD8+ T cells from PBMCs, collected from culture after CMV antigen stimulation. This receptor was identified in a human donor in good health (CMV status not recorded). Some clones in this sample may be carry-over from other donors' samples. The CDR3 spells CASSWGGAETQYF. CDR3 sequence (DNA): TGTGCCAGCAGTTGGGGAGGGGCAGAGACCCAGTACTTC.